The clone carrying this TCR beta chain was counted a few times. Its antigen is not known. Every participating donor gave one draw, a heparinised blood sample averaging around 120 mL. The entry originates in a study of beta chain features in type 1 diabetes. Study overall: Patients were similar to healthy donors in age and gender (as well as in cell yields). The study, taken as a whole, reports: Shortening that was moderate but significant affected the TCRB CDR3s of Type 1 diabetes patients in all four CD4+ subsets. Patients with type 1 diabetes carried fewer insertions and had more deletions at their VDJ junctions. PCR may have favored shorter templates equally in patients and controls.

With 5 bases clipped from V and 2 bases from J, the junction kept 1 base outside the gene matches. CDR1 is SGDLS, CDR2 YYNGEE, per germline. This CDR3 is 13 amino acids long. Reverse transcribing all isolated RNA meant expressed TCRB transcripts were sequenced. TCRdb keeps only in-frame clones here, not all; method: immunoSEQ multiplex PCR. The sample carries over 600,000 clones, 9.5% to 15% recorded once. The receptor comes from a man aged 25 to 40 with type 1 diabetes. The specimen was naive CD4+ T cells from blood. J is TRBJ2-5 and V is TRBV9, with 9 bases identical to TRBD2. CDR3 in amino acids: CASSTSGQETQYF. In DNA, the CDR3 is TGTGCCAGCAGTACTAGCGGGCAAGAGACCCAGTACTTC.